This T cell receptor (beta chain) was recovered during a study of long-term antiretroviral therapy in people with HIV. Study outcomes and limitations: ART-treated samples gained diversity yet remained below transplant donor controls. When set beside controls, HIV repertoires had CDR3 length ranges that were narrower. It was not possible to obtain data on ART adherence, viral resistance or therapy changes. Every time point showed a repertoire led by clones expanded before ART.

With respect to this clone: What it binds is not known.

The assay used was immunoSEQ (version v3.0), run at survey level. Assay: immunoSEQ multiplex PCR; the TCRdb copy retains only in-frame clones and omits some. The repertoire holds 35,000 or so clones, roughly 85% seen once, with about 10% in the top ten. Germline CDR1 SGHVS, CDR2 FQNEAQ. The length of the CDR3 is 13 residues. The ends were cut back, 1 base at V and 7 bases at J, with 7 bases in the middle. The material was unsorted PBMCs, obtained 2.2 years after starting antiretroviral therapy. The receptor was derived from a man between 18 and 35 years old with HIV. The chain carries TRBV7-8 and TRBJ2-2; D not certain. The CDR3 DNA reads as TGTGCCAGCAGCTTAGTCGTTGGCGGGGAGCTGTTTTTT. Its protein product is CASSLVVGGELFF. The variable domain in full, with the rest retrieved from reference TRBV7-8 and TRBJ2-2, is GAGVSQSPRYKVAKRGQDVALRCDPISGHVSLFWYQQALGQGPEFLTYFQNEAQLDKSGLPSDRFFAERPEGSVSTLKIQRTQQEDSAVYLCASSLVVGGELFFGEGSRLTVL.